What follows are 19 T cell receptor beta chains derived from one specimen sequenced in a study of blood T cell repertoires in COVID-19 (dated by TCRdb to 2018 to 2021). The library was generated by the immunoSEQ multiplex PCR assay. The table was pulled from immuneACCESS by TCRdb, which kept in-frame rearrangements only. Such tables lose some clones; where checked, under half of the loss comes from unresolved V genes, and the rest has no known cause. In all, the sample holds about 80,000 clones, and 60% to 85% of those were seen once. Clones ranked in the top ten supply about 15% of the sample. The sequenced sample was peripheral blood. The source of these receptors is a human donor in a cohort sampled during active COVID-19.

This chain uses TRBV10-1 with TRBJ1-1; D gene unclear. The CDR3 covers 17 residues. V was shortened by 3 bases and J by 7 bases, with 24 bases between the two germline ends. Germline CDR1 WNHNN, CDR2 SYGVQD (reference sequence). The CDR3: CASSDLPPGSRPNEAFF. The CDR3 region has the DNA TGCGCCAGCAGTGACTTACCACCGGGGAGTAGGCCCAATGAAGCTTTCTTT.

V usage is TRBV4-1 and J usage is TRBJ2-1, with D perhaps matching TRBD2 (6 bases). Germline CDR1 reads MGHRA; CDR2 reads YSYEKL. Trimming removed 2 bases from V and 5 bases from J, with 13 bases in between. CDR3 size: 15 residues. CDR3 DNA sequence: TGCGCCAGCAGCCAACCCGGGACGGGAGACAATGAGCAGTTCTTC. Translating it yields CASSQPGTGDNEQFF.

J is TRBJ1-1 and V is TRBV10-1; D call uncertain. The germline gives CDR1 WNHNN, CDR2 SYGVQD (reference sequence). Between the trimmed V and J ends, which lost 3 bases and 1 base, there was a span of 6 bases. The CDR3 consists of 13 residues. The CDR3, as DNA: TGCGCCAGCAGTGATGAGAAGAACACTGAAGCTTTCTTT. Translated, it gives CASSDEKNTEAFF.

This clone has only one observation. The J gene is TRBJ2-2, the V gene TRBV29-1; 16 nucleotides align to TRBD2. The CDR3 is made up of 17 amino acids. The V gene's germline CDR1 is SQVTM and CDR2 ANQGSEA. Unmatched junction bases numbered 7, after V lost 6 bases and J lost 3 bases. The CDR3 DNA sequence: TGCAGCGTAAAGGGACTAGCGGGGGGGCGGTACACCGGGGAGCTGTTTTTT. Residues: CSVKGLAGGRYTGELFF.

CDR3 in amino acids: CASRDGTDFYEQYF. CDR3 DNA sequence: TGTGCCAGCAGGGACGGGACAGACTTCTACGAGCAGTACTTC. The rearrangement links TRBV6-5 to TRBJ2-7; 7 nucleotides align to TRBD1. V shed 6 bases and J 3 bases; nucleotides not matched to a gene: 8. From germline, CDR1 is MNHEY and CDR2 SVGAGI. The CDR3 totals 14 residues.

In DNA form, the CDR3 reads TGTGCCAGCAGCCTCGGGACAGGGGGCATCGGCACTGAAGCTTTCTTT. The encoded protein is CASSLGTGGIGTEAFF. The chain recombines TRBV5-5 with TRBJ1-1; 12 bases are a match to TRBD1. Germline values: CDR1 SGHKS, CDR2 YYEKEE (reference sequence). V shed 4 bases, J shed 4 bases, and the junction held 8 bases outside the gene matches. The CDR3 extends over 16 amino acids.

This clone is a singleton in its sample. This chain uses TRBV30 with TRBJ1-6; TRBD1 matches 8 bases. The CDR3 is 14 amino acids. CDR1 is GTSNPN and CDR2 is SVGIG in the germline V gene (reference sequence). J lost 8 bases, V lost 3 bases, and 6 bases had no gene match. CDR3 sequence: CAWSATTGDSPLHF. The CDR3 DNA follows: TGTGCCTGGAGCGCTACGACAGGGGATTCACCCCTCCACTTT.

This clone appeared a few times. The chain uses TRBV27 and TRBJ2-7, with D tentatively TRBD1 (6 bases). V lost 5 bases to trimming and J lost 1 base, with 9 bases between them. Germline V gene data show CDR1 as MNHEY and CDR2 as SMNVEV (reference sequence). The CDR3 sequence is 13 residues long. The CDR3 is CASSPGQSYEQYF. Here the CDR3 DNA reads TGTGCCAGCAGTCCAGGACAGTCCTACGAGCAGTACTTC.

In nucleotides, the CDR3 is TGCGCCAGCAGCCAAGCTCCCTCCTCCGGGGGGCTCGACGAGCAGTACTTC. Its translation: CASSQAPSSGGLDEQYF. The J gene is TRBJ2-7, the V gene TRBV4-1; TRBD2 is a possible D gene (7 bases). The CDR3 is made up of 17 amino acids. V gave up 1 base and J gave up 5 bases, with 21 bases separating them. The germline V gene encodes CDR1 MGHRA and CDR2 YSYEKL.

CDR3 protein: CASSFVRGNEQFF. The CDR3 DNA reads TGTGCCAGCAGCTTTGTTCGGGGCAATGAGCAGTTCTTC. V usage is TRBV7-2 and J usage is TRBJ2-1; possibly TRBD2 for D (5 bases). CDR3 length: 13 residues. Germline CDR1 reads SGHTA; CDR2 reads FQGNSA. Trimming stripped 3 bases from V and 6 bases from J, with 9 bases between. The complete variable domain, with remaining parts taken from reference TRBV7-2 and TRBJ2-1, reads GAGVSQSPSNKVTEKGKDVELRCDPISGHTALYWYRQSLGQGLEFLIYFQGNSAPDKSGLPSDRFSAERTGGSVSTLTIQRTQQEDSAVYLCASSFVRGNEQFFGPGTRLTVL.

The CDR3 is CASSHSDRLANYGYTF. The CDR3 DNA follows: TGTGCCAGTAGTCATTCGGACAGATTGGCCAACTATGGCTACACCTTC. This rearrangement joins TRBV19 to TRBJ1-2, with D possibly matching TRBD1 (6 bases). The CDR3 is 16 amino acids. The germline CDR1 and CDR2 sequences are LNHDA and SQIVND (reference sequence). The V gene lost 5 bases and the J gene lost 2 bases, with 18 bases spanning the gap.

The V gene is TRBV7-9, the J gene TRBJ1-1; D gene ambiguous. The CDR3 has 13 residues. V dropped 3 bases and J dropped 4 bases, with 9 bases sitting between them. Looked up from germline, CDR1 is SEHNR and CDR2 is FQNEAQ (reference sequence). The CDR3 coding sequence is TGTGCCAGCAGCTTCCCCCTTAGCACTGAAGCTTTCTTT. Protein: CASSFPLSTEAFF.

In its sample, this clone was seen once. The chain uses TRBV21-1 and TRBJ2-3; the table's D call, TRBD1, was not checked against the DNA. TRBV21-1 is deemed a pseudogene. The CDR3 spans 14 residues. CDR3 loop: CASSVRDRGNTQYF. Here the CDR3 DNA reads TGTGCCAGCAGCGTTCGGGACAGGGGAAATACGCAGTATTTT.

With regard to this clone: Other DNA sequences from this sample encode an identical CDR3 as well. The chain combines TRBV14 with TRBJ2-7; D call uncertain. The germline CDR1 and CDR2 sequences are SGHDN and FVKESK. The CDR3 contains 12 residues. V lost 0 bases, J lost 3 bases, and 3 bases lay in between. CDR3 protein: CASSQDSYEQYF. In DNA form, the CDR3 reads TGTGCCAGCAGCCAAGACAGCTACGAGCAGTACTTC.

This chain connects TRBV18 to TRBJ2-3; 8 positions agree with TRBD1. Per the germline V gene, CDR1 is KGHSH and CDR2 is LQKENI. With 0 bases clipped from V and 3 bases from J, the junction kept 2 bases outside the gene matches. This CDR3 has 15 residues. This CDR3 reads CASSPPQGATDTQYF. CDR3 DNA: TGTGCCAGCTCACCACCCCAGGGGGCTACAGATACGCAGTATTTT.

The rearrangement uses TRBV3-1 (or the pseudogene TRBV3-2) and TRBJ2-7; TRBD2 agrees at 7 bases. There are 14 residues in the CDR3. The V segment lost 4 bases and the J segment 4 bases; nucleotides outside the gene matches: 7. Germline V gives CDR1 LGHDT, CDR2 YNNKEL (reference sequence). CDR3 in DNA: TGTGCCAGCAGCCCTCGGACTAGGAATTACGAGCAGTACGTC. Translating it yields CASSPRTRNYEQYV.

V gene TRBV5-1 combines with J gene TRBJ2-7, with TRBD2 matching 7 bases. This CDR3 spans 14 amino acids. From germline, CDR1 is SGHRS and CDR2 YFSETQ. The trim removed 0 bases at V and 3 bases at J, leaving 3 bases unmatched. In DNA, the CDR3 is TGCGCCAGCAGCTTGGCTGGGGGGGGCTACGAGCAGTACTTC. Translated, it gives CASSLAGGGYEQYF.

The rearrangement joins TRBV29-1 to TRBJ2-2; D unresolved. CDR1 is SQVTM, CDR2 ANQGSEA, per germline. The length of the CDR3 is 12 residues. Deletions cut 3 bases from V and 4 bases from J, with 6 bases between. For the CDR3, the DNA is TGCAGCGTTGACTATAGCACCGGGGAGCTGTTTTTT. The encoded protein is CSVDYSTGELFF.

The chain combines TRBV27 with TRBJ2-4; 8 nucleotides match TRBD2. From germline, CDR1 is MNHEY and CDR2 SMNVEV (reference sequence). The CDR3 runs 15 residues. With V trimmed by 6 bases and J by 1 base, 5 bases remained unmatched. CDR3 sequence (DNA): TGTGCCAGCAGCCAAGCGGGGGCCGCCAAAAACATTCAGTACTTC. It encodes CASSQAGAAKNIQYF.